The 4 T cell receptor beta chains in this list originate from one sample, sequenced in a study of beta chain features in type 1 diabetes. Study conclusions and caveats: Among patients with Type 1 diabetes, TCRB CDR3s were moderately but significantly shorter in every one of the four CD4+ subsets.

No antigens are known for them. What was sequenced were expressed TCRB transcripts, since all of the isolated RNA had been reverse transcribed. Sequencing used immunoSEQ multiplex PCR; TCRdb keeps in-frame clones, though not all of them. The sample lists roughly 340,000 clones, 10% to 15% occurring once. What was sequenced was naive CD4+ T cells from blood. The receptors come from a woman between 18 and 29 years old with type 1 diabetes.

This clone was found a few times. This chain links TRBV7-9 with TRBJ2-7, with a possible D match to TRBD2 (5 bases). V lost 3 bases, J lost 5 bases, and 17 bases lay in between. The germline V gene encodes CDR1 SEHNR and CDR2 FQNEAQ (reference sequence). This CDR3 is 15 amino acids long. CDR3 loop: CASSFYGLAQDEQYF. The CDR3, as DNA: TGTGCCAGCAGCTTCTATGGCTTAGCGCAGGACGAGCAGTACTTC.

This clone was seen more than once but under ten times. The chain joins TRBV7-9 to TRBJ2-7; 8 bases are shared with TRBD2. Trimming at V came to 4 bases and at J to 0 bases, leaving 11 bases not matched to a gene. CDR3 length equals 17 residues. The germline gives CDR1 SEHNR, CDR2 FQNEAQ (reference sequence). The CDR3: CASSSEESGGSSYEQYF. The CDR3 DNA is TGTGCCAGCAGCTCAGAGGAAAGCGGGGGAAGCTCCTACGAGCAGTACTTC.

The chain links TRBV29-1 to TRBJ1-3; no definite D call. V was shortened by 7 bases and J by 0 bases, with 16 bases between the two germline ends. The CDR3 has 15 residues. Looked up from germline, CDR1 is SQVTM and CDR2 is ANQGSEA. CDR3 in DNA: TGCAGCGCCGTGAACGGGTTTTACTCTGGAAACACCATATATTTT. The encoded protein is CSAVNGFYSGNTIYF. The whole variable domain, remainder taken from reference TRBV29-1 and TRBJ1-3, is SAVISQKPSRDICQRGTSLTIQCQVDSQVTMMFWYRQQPGQSLTLIATANQGSEATYESGFVIDKFPISRPNLTFSTLTVSNMSPEDSSIYLCSAVNGFYSGNTIYFGEGSWLTVV.

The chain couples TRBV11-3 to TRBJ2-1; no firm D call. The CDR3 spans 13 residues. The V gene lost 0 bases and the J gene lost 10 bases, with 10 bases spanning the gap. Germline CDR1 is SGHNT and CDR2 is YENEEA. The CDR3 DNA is TGTGCCAGCAGCTTAGATGAGTCCAGGGAGCAGTTCTTC. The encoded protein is CASSLDESREQFF.